This TCR beta chain was documented in a study of shared clonotypes between healthy human individuals. Here immunoSEQ multiplex PCR was the method, and the copy in TCRdb shows in-frame clones only, minus some. This table has some 2.4 million clones, roughly 93% appearing once. The V and J ends lost 0 bases and 5 bases, in that order; junction bases with no gene match: 7. Germline loops: CDR1 SGHRS, CDR2 YFSETQ. The CDR3 sequence is 15 residues long. The sample was naive CD4+ T cells from PBMCs. Sample subset: CD45RA+ positively selected. The V and J genes are TRBV5-1 and TRBJ2-5; 7 bases fit TRBD1. The TCR comes from a man between 18 and 35 years old in good health. Some clones in this sample may be carry-over from other donors' samples. The DNA for the CDR3 is TGCGCCAGCAGCTTGGTGGCAGGGGGATACGAGACCCAGTACTTC. Amino acid sequence: CASSLVAGGYETQYF.